The rows below give T cell receptor delta chains drawn from one sample of a study of DNA immune sequencing with unique molecular identifiers. TCRdb re-called the multiplex PCR reads via CATT. The sample shows approximately 2,000 delta-chain clones, approximately 10% of them seen only once. The sample taken for sequencing was gamma-delta T cells enriched from blood buffy coat, or unenriched PBMCs (not recorded which). Receptor source: a human donor in good health. The CDR3 runs from the conserved cysteine through the conserved F or W. The order of the fields is V gene, J gene, clone size, D gene, CDR3 protein, CDR3 DNA. A D gene is named only where the DNA matches it firmly. Rows give clone size only sometimes, using once, few, many, or a class for an expanded clone.

TRDV2,TRDJ1,-,-,CACDEGALYTDKLIF,TGTGCCTGTGACGAGGGGGCCTTGTACACCGATAAACTCATCTTT
TRDV2,TRDJ3,hyperexpanded,-,CACDQIKEEPSWDTRQMFF,TGTGCCTGTGACCAAATCAAGGAGGAGCCCTCCTGGGACACCCGACAGATGTTTTTC
TRDV2,TRDJ1,medium-sized,TRDD3,CACDWLGDTDKLIF,TGTGCCTGTGACTGGCTGGGGGATACCGATAAACTCATCTTT
TRDV3,TRDJ1,medium-sized,-,CALFLWGDTDKLIF,TGTGCCCTCTTCTTGTGGGGGGACACCGATAAACTCATCTTT
TRDV1,TRDJ1,large,TRDD3,CALGGYLSSFTRTWGIRRTDKLIF,TGTGCTCTTGGGGGCTATCTCTCTTCCTTTACGCGTACCTGGGGGATACGGAGGACCGATAAACTCATCTTT
TRDV2,TRDJ3,many,TRDD3,CACVSGDTNWDTRQMFF,TGTGCCTGTGTAAGTGGGGATACAAACTGGGACACCCGACAGATGTTTTTC
TRDV2,TRDJ1,medium-sized,TRDD3,CACDTVLPGGQRTDKLIF,TGTGCCTGTGACACTGTCCTACCTGGGGGACAGAGGACCGATAAACTCATCTTT
TRDV2,TRDJ1,few,TRDD3,CACDTVPPALRPGTGGHTDKLIF,TGTGCCTGTGACACCGTACCCCCGGCTCTCAGACCGGGAACTGGGGGTCATACCGATAAACTCATCTTT
TRDV2,TRDJ1,medium-sized,TRDD3,CACDIVGGGPYTDKLIF,TGTGCCTGTGACATCGTTGGGGGAGGCCCGTACACCGATAAACTCATCTTT
TRDV2,TRDJ3,large,TRDD3,CACDMTGGYEVGWDTRQMFF,TGTGCCTGTGACATGACTGGGGGATACGAAGTGGGATGGGACACCCGACAGATGTTTTTC
TRDV2,TRDJ1,few,TRDD3,CACDTGSLRTYWGIRGDTDKLIF,TGTGCCTGTGACACCGGGTCACTACGTACTTACTGGGGGATACGCGGGGACACCGATAAACTCATCTTT
TRDV3,TRDJ1,few,TRDD2,CARRALPTRGMWRYTDKLIF,TGTGCCCGCCGAGCCCTTCCTACCCGGGGGATGTGGCGATACACCGATAAACTCATCTTT
TRDV2,TRDJ3,medium-sized,-,CACDTLEHKNASWDTRQMFF,TGTGCCTGTGACACCCTTGAACATAAGAACGCTTCCTGGGACACCCGACAGATGTTTTTC
TRDV2,TRDJ1,large,-,CACDGVGANTDKLIF,TGTGCCTGTGACGGCGTCGGTGCAAACACCGATAAACTCATCTTT
TRDV2,TRDJ2,medium-sized,-,CACDTGVTAQLFF,TGTGCCTGTGACACTGGTGTGACAGCACAACTCTTCTTT
TRDV3,TRDJ1,medium-sized,-,CAFARHHGGYSITDKLIF,TGTGCCTTTGCCAGGCACCATGGGGGTTACTCTATCACCGATAAACTCATCTTT
TRDV2,TRDJ1,medium-sized,TRDD3,CACDTASPQLGDNGDKLIF,TGTGCCTGTGACACCGCGAGCCCCCAACTGGGGGATAATGGCGATAAACTCATCTTT
TRDV2,TRDJ1,few,-,CACDTVSYQARPGVYTDKLIF,TGTGCCTGTGACACCGTCTCCTACCAGGCCCGTCCTGGGGTGTACACCGATAAACTCATCTTT
TRDV2,TRDJ3,many,TRDD3,CACDTVLGDTNSWDTRQMFF,TGTGCCTGTGACACCGTACTGGGGGATACGAACTCCTGGGACACCCGACAGATGTTTTTC
TRDV2,TRDJ1,medium-sized,TRDD3,CACDPLGDSDKLIF,TGTGCCTGTGACCCTCTGGGGGATAGCGATAAACTCATCTTT
TRDV2,TRDJ1,medium-sized,-,CACDGIGEGDKLIF,TGTGCCTGTGACGGAATCGGGGAGGGCGATAAACTCATCTTT
TRDV2,TRDJ1,medium-sized,-,CACDTLRGLVGTDKLIF,TGTGCCTGTGACACCTTAAGGGGATTAGTCGGCACCGATAAACTCATCTTT
TRDV2,TRDJ1,many,TRDD3,CACDTFGILGENTDKLIF,TGTGCCTGTGACACGTTCGGCATACTGGGGGAGAACACCGATAAACTCATCTTT
TRDV2,TRDJ1,medium-sized,-,CACDTIGAQVGHADKLIF,TGTGCCTGTGACACCATTGGGGCCCAGGTCGGACACGCCGATAAACTCATCTTT